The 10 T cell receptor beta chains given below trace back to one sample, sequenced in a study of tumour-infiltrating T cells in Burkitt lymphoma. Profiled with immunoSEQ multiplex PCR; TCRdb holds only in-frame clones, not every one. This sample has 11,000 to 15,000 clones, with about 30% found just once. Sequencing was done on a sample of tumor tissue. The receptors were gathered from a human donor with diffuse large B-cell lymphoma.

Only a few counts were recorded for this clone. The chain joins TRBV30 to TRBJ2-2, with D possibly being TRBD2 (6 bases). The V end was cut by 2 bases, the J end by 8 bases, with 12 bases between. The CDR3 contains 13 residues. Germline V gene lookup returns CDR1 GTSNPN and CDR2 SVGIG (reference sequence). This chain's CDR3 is CAWSRGGEGELFF. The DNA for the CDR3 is TGTGCCTGGAGTAGGGGAGGTGAAGGGGAGCTGTTTTTT.

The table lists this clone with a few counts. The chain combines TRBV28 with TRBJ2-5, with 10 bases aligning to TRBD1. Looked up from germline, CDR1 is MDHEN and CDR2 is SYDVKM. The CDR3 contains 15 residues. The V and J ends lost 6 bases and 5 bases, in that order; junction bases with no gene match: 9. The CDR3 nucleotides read TGTGCCAGCAGCCCGACCCCGGGACAGGGGGAGACCCAGTACTTC. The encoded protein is CASSPTPGQGETQYF.

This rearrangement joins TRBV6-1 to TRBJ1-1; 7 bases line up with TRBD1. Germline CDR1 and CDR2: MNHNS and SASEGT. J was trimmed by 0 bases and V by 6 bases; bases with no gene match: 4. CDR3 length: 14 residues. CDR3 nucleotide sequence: TGTGCCAGCAGACCAACAGGGGTGAACACTGAAGCTTTCTTT. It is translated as CASRPTGVNTEAFF.

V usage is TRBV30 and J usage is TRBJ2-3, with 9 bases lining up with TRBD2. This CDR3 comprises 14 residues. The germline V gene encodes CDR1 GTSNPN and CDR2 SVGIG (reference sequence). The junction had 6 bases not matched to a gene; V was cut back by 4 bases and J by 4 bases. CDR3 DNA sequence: TGTGCCTGGACGGTAGCGGGAGCCTCAGATACGCAGTATTTT. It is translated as CAWTVAGASDTQYF.

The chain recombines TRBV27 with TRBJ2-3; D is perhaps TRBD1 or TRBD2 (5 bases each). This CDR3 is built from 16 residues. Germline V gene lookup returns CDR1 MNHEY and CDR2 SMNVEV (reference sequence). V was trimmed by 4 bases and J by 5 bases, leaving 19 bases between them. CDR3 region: CASSSSLGESGDTQYF. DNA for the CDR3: TGTGCCAGCAGTTCATCACTAGGGGAGTCTGGAGATACGCAGTATTTT.

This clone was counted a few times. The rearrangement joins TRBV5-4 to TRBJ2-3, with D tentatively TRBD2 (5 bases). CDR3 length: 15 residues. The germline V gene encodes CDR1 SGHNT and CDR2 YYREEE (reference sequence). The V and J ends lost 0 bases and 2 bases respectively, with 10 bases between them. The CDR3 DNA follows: TGTGCCAGCAGCTTGGCCCCGGGGAACACAGATACGCAGTATTTT. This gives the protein CASSLAPGNTDTQYF.

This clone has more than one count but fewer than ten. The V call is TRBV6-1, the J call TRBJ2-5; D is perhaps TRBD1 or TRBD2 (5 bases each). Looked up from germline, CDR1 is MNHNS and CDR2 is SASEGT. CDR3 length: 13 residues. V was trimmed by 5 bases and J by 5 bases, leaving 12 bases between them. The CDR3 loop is CASSRTEGETQYF. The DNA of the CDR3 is TGTGCCAGCAGTAGGACCGAGGGGGAGACCCAGTACTTC.

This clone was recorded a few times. The DNA for the CDR3 is TGTGCCAGCAGCTCGGACAGGGGGCGTTACAATGAGCAGTTCTTC. This translates into CASSSDRGRYNEQFF. This rearrangement joins TRBV7-2 to TRBJ2-1; 11 bases line up with TRBD1. V dropped 4 bases and J dropped 4; count of bases not matched to a gene: 3. Germline V gives CDR1 SGHTA, CDR2 FQGNSA. The CDR3 sequence is 15 residues long.

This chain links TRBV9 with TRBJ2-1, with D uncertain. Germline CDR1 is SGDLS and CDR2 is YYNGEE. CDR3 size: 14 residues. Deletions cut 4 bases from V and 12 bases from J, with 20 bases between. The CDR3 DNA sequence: TGTGCCAGCAGCCCCCGCGACTGGACGGTACCGCAGTTCTTC. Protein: CASSPRDWTVPQFF.

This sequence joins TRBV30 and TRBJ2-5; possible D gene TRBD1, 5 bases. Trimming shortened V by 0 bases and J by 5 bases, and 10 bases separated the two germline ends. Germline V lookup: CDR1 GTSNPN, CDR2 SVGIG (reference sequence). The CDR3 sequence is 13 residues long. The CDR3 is CAWSVPHRETQYF. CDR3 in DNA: TGTGCCTGGAGTGTGCCCCACAGGGAGACCCAGTACTTC. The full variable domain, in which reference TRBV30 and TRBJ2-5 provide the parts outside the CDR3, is SQTIHQWPATLVQPVGSPLSLECTVEGTSNPNLYWYRQAAGRGLQLLFYSVGIGQISSEVPQNLSASRPQDRQFILSSKKLLLSDSGFYLCAWSVPHRETQYFGPGTRLLVL.